This T cell receptor (beta chain) emerged from a study of T cell responses to AZD1222 COVID-19 vaccine. Study results and limitations: Most donors were white British and more were female, and clonal diversity was possibly underestimated. Regions 160-218 and 743-854 held dominance among vaccine-associated CD4 TCRs, which spanned spike. Once two AZD1222 doses were given, Spike-specific TCR breadth and depth went up.

The CDR3 runs 16 residues. V lost 5 bases, J lost 1 base, and 9 bases stayed unmatched. In germline, CDR1 is SGHRS, CDR2 YFSETQ. Sequencing used immunoSEQ multiplex PCR; TCRdb keeps in-frame clones, though not all of them. This sample yields roughly 99,000 clones, of which about nine tenths are seen a single time; around 8.4% belongs to the top ten. Second-dose intervals of approximately 4 or approximately 12 weeks were pooled. Concerning this clone: The antigen remains undetermined.

Sequencing used peripheral blood, obtained 28 days after the second AZD1222 dose. The chain is built from TRBV5-1 and TRBJ1-1, with TRBD1 matching over 9 bases. This clonotype was obtained from an adult who received the AZD1222 COVID-19 vaccine. CDR3 DNA: TGCGCCAGCAGTGACAGGGGGACGACGTGGAACACTGAAGCTTTCTTT. It yields the protein CASSDRGTTWNTEAFF.